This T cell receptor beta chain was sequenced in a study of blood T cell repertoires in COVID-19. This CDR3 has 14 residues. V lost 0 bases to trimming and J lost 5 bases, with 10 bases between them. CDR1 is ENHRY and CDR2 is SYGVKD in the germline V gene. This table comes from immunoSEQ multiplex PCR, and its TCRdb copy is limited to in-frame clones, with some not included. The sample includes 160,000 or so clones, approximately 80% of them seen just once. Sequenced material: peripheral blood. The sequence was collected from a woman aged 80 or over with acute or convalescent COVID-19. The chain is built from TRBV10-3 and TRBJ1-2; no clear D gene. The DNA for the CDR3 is TGTGCCATCAGTGAGTCCCACCTCGGGTATGGCTACACCTTC. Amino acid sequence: CAISESHLGYGYTF.